This TCR beta chain was obtained from a study of PD-1 and CTLA-4 blockade in melanoma. Germline lookup yields CDR1 SGHNT and CDR2 YENEEA. This CDR3 has 17 residues. Trimming cost V 8 bases and J 5 bases, with 28 bases left between them. Measured with immunoSEQ multiplex PCR; TCRdb has only the in-frame clones, and not every one. The repertoire consists of 7,000 to 8,000 clones, with 75% to 85% occurring once and the leading ten covering less than 40%. This clone was seen only once. The rearrangement uses TRBV11-3 and TRBJ2-7; tentative D call: TRBD1 (5 bases). The sample in question was CD8+ T cells from peripheral blood, obtained before anti-PD-1 treatment. This sequence was found in a human donor with melanoma. This CDR3 reads CASFPRKQTVRLHEQYF. The CDR3 nucleotides are TGTGCCAGCTTTCCGAGAAAACAGACAGTCCGCCTCCACGAGCAGTACTTC.